The 20 T cell receptor beta chains below all came from one sample that was sequenced in a study of regulatory T cells in long-lasting Graves disease. Time point: newly diagnosed GD, antithyroid drugs for less than 3 months. PBMC-derived RNA was used for the TCR library. Arm-PCR of CDR3 regions and iRepertoire HTBI primers were used to build TCR beta libraries. TCRdb reprocessed the multiplex PCR reads with MiXCR, giving one entry per CDR3 protein. The data show 350,000 to 450,000 distinct CDR3 sequences, approximately 16% seen once. A further study also used this sample, focusing on T cells in Graves' hyperthyroidism and ophthalmopathy.

The sample in question was peripheral blood mononuclear cells (PBMCs), obtained at new diagnosis, from a patient treated with antithyroid drugs. These receptors originate from a middle-aged woman with Graves disease.

Many counts were recorded for this clonotype. J is TRBJ2-7 and V is TRBV7-2; D not certain. Germline V gene data show CDR1 as SGHTA and CDR2 as FQGNSA. V lost 1 base and J lost 3, with 7 bases in between. The CDR3 sequence is 13 residues long. CDR3 sequence (DNA): TGTGCCAGCAGCTTAGATGGCCGCTACGAGCAGTACTTC. It specifies CASSLDGRYEQYF.

This clonotype was seen many times. The rearrangement links TRBV3-1 to TRBJ2-7, with TRBD2 identical over 8 bases. In germline, CDR1 is LGHDT, CDR2 YNNKEL (reference sequence). The CDR3 has 16 amino acids. V shed 3 bases and J 0 bases; nucleotides not matched to a gene: 7. CDR3 residues: CASSQALAESSYEQYF. CDR3 DNA sequence: TGTGCCAGCAGCCAGGCACTAGCGGAGAGCTCCTACGAGCAGTACTTC.

The V and J genes are TRBV30 and TRBJ1-1, with D hard to call. Trimming removed 3 bases from V and 4 bases from J, with 12 bases in between. Per the germline V gene, CDR1 is GTSNPN and CDR2 is SVGIG (reference sequence). The CDR3 consists of 13 residues. The CDR3 coding sequence is TGTGCCTGGAGGGGAGGAGGCGGCACTGAAGCTTTCTTT. Protein product: CAWRGGGGTEAFF.

This clonotype was detected many times. The chain recombines TRBV7-8 with TRBJ2-3; 7 bases match TRBD2. The ends lost 1 base at V and 1 base at J; junction bases unmatched: 2. CDR1 is SGHVS and CDR2 is FQNEAQ in the germline V gene. The CDR3 totals 15 residues. The CDR3 loop is CASSLGGSGTDTQYF. The CDR3 nucleotides read TGTGCCAGCAGCTTAGGCGGGAGCGGCACAGATACGCAGTATTTT.

CDR3 nucleotide sequence: TGTGCCAGCAGCGAACAATTCGGCTATGGCTACACCTTC. This gives the protein CASSEQFGYGYTF. V and J are TRBV11-2 and TRBJ1-2, with unresolved D. Trimming removed 5 bases at V and 4 bases at J, with 11 bases between. Germline loops: CDR1 SGHAT, CDR2 FQNNGV. The CDR3 runs 13 residues.

J is TRBJ2-5 and V is TRBV5-1, with D perhaps assigned TRBD1 or TRBD2 (5 bases each). Deletions cut 3 bases from V and 3 bases from J, with 12 bases between. There are 14 residues in the CDR3. Germline V gives CDR1 SGHRS, CDR2 YFSETQ. The CDR3 DNA reads as TGCGCCAGCAGCTCGTTGGGACCCGAAGAGACCCAGTACTTC. Translation: CASSSLGPEETQYF.

This chain connects TRBV5-4 to TRBJ2-1, with D perhaps given as TRBD1 or TRBD2 (5 bases each). Germline V lookup: CDR1 SGHNT, CDR2 YYREEE (reference sequence). The CDR3 contains 16 residues. Trimming removed 3 bases from V and 4 bases from J, with 17 bases in between. The CDR3 loop reads CASSSAGTLNYNEQFF. CDR3 coding DNA: TGTGCCAGCAGCTCGGCAGGGACCCTAAATTACAATGAGCAGTTCTTC. Drawing the rest from reference TRBV5-4 and TRBJ2-1, the complete variable domain is ETGVTQSPTHLIKTRGQQVTLRCSSQSGHNTVSWYQQALGQGPQFIFQYYREEENGRGNFPPRFSGLQFPNYSSELNVNALELDDSALYLCASSSAGTLNYNEQFFGPGTRLTVL.

V and J are TRBV6-5 and TRBJ1-5; D is perhaps TRBD1 (5 bases). CDR1 is MNHEY and CDR2 is SVGAGI in the germline V gene. This CDR3 region has 18 residues. V dropped 0 bases and J dropped 0 bases, with 15 bases sitting between them. The CDR3 bases are TGTGCCAGCAGTTACTCAGCTCGGACATTTTATAGCAATCAGCCCCAGCATTTT. This codes for CASSYSARTFYSNQPQHF.

This clonotype has ten or more counts. The gene calls are TRBV10-1 and TRBJ2-1; weak D call: TRBD2 (5 bases). Germline CDR1 and CDR2: WNHNN and SYGVQD (reference sequence). V shed 0 bases and J shed 7 bases, with 13 bases lying between them. The CDR3 extends over 15 amino acids. Written as DNA, the CDR3 is TGCGCCAGCAGTGAGTCGACGGGGTCGAGGAATGAGCAGTTCTTC. It yields the protein CASSESTGSRNEQFF.

There are a few counts of this clonotype. The chain carries TRBV13 and TRBJ1-1; maybe TRBD1 (5 bases). The CDR3 is 15 residues long. The germline V and J ends were trimmed by 6 bases and 0 bases, with 14 bases remaining between them. Germline CDR1 PRHDT, CDR2 FYEKMQ (reference sequence). For the CDR3, the DNA is TGTGCCAGCAGTCGCCGGGCGGGGGTGAACACTGAAGCTTTCTTT. Translation gives CASSRRAGVNTEAFF.

This clonotype has a handful of counts. No conserved phenylalanine or tryptophan is present at the end of the CDR3, so a read error is the likely explanation. The chain uses TRBV24-1 and TRBJ2-5, with TRBD2 as a possible D gene (6 bases). Trimming shortened V by 9 bases and J by 3 bases, and 13 bases separated the two germline ends. The CDR3 spans 13 residues. In germline, CDR1 is KGHDR, CDR2 SFDVKD. The CDR3 nucleotides read TGTGCCACCGGCCGCGGGGCAAAAGAGACCCAGTACCTC. Its protein product is CATGRGAKETQYL.

The V gene is TRBV6-2 or TRBV6-3, the J gene TRBJ1-3; D not certain. Germline V gene data show CDR1 as MNHEY and CDR2 as SVGEGT. V lost 2 bases and J 4 bases, leaving 9 bases between the germline ends. The CDR3 extends over 14 amino acids. The CDR3 nucleotides are TGTGCCAGCAGTTACCCCCCCCTAGGAAACACCATATATTTT. Encoded protein: CASSYPPLGNTIYF.

The chain joins TRBV2 to TRBJ2-2, with 7 bases lining up with TRBD1. The junction had 6 bases not matched to a gene; V was cut back by 8 bases and J by 3 bases. The germline gives CDR1 SNHLY, CDR2 FYNNEI. The CDR3 consists of 14 residues. In DNA, the CDR3 is TGTGCCAGCGATTCGGGACAGTACACCGGGGAGCTGTTTTTT. Its translation: CASDSGQYTGELFF.

This clonotype came up many times. The chain employs TRBV30 and TRBJ2-5; no clear D gene. Trimming pared 3 bases from V and 3 bases from J, leaving 11 bases between. This CDR3 is built from 13 residues. Per germline, CDR1 GTSNPN and CDR2 SVGIG (reference sequence). The CDR3 region has the DNA TGTGCCTGGAGCCCCGGGTCGGAAGAGACCCAGTACTTC. Encoded protein: CAWSPGSEETQYF.

This clonotype was recorded at least ten times. The V call is TRBV14, the J call TRBJ2-3; D is undetermined. The V and J ends lost 3 bases and 0 bases respectively, with 4 bases between them. Germline values: CDR1 SGHDN, CDR2 FVKESK. The CDR3 runs 13 residues. The CDR3 is CASSQDSTDTQYF. The CDR3 DNA is TGTGCCAGCAGCCAGGACAGCACAGATACGCAGTATTTT.

This clonotype was counted at least ten times. The chain combines TRBV10-3 with TRBJ1-2; 7 bases map to TRBD1. Germline V gives CDR1 ENHRY, CDR2 SYGVKD. This CDR3 spans 13 amino acids. J gave up 4 bases and V 6 bases, and 5 bases lay outside the gene matches. The CDR3 spells CAISAGQVYGYTF. The CDR3 DNA follows: TGTGCCATCAGCGCTGGACAGGTCTATGGCTACACCTTC.

In this sample, this clonotype turned up many times. The gene calls are TRBV6-5 and TRBJ2-6; no clear D gene. The germline V and J ends were trimmed by 8 bases and 2 bases, with 16 bases remaining between them. CDR1 and CDR2 (germline): MNHEY, SVGAGI. The CDR3 has 16 amino acids. The CDR3 DNA is TGTGCCAGCTGTACTCGGGTCCCGCCTGGGGCCAACGTCCTGACTTTC. It is translated as CASCTRVPPGANVLTF.

This clonotype was seen at least ten times. The chain employs TRBV2 and TRBJ1-5; D not resolved. CDR1 is SNHLY, CDR2 FYNNEI, per germline. Trimming cost V 2 bases and J 5 bases, with 10 bases left between them. This CDR3 region has 14 residues. CDR3 nucleotide sequence: TGTGCCAGCAGTGAATCTGGGGTCGATCAGCCCCAGCATTTT. It translates to CASSESGVDQPQHF.

This clonotype was counted only a few times. The chain joins TRBV6-1 to TRBJ2-2, with D possibly TRBD1 on 5 matching bases. V lost 5 bases, J lost 7 bases, and 26 bases lay in between. This CDR3 region has 18 residues. Germline CDR1 and CDR2: MNHNS and SASEGT. The CDR3 protein is CASSLRVSDSQPYGELFF. CDR3 nucleotide sequence: TGTGCCAGCAGTCTCAGGGTTTCAGACTCTCAGCCCTACGGGGAGCTGTTTTTT.

This clonotype was observed many times. V is TRBV11-2 and J is TRBJ2-3, with 12 bases that match TRBD2. Germline-derived CDR1 and CDR2 are SGHAT and FQNNGV. CDR3 size: 20 residues. J was trimmed by 6 bases and V by 5 bases; bases with no gene match: 21. The CDR3 region has the DNA TGTGCCAGCAGCCCAGCGGTGGCTAGCGGGAGGGCCGAGTCCTTCGATACGCAGTATTTT. Protein sequence: CASSPAVASGRAESFDTQYF.